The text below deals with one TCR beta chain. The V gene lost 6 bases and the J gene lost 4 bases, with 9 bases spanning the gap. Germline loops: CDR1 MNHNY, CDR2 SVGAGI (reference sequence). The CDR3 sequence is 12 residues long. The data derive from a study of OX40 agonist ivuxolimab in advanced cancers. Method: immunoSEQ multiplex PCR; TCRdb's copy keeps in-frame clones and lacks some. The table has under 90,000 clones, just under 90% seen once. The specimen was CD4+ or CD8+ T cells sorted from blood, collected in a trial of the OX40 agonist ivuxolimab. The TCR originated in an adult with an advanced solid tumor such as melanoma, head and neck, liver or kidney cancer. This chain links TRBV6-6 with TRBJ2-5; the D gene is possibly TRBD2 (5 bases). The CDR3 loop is CASSGGGETQYF. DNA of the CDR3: TGTGCCAGCAGCGGAGGAGGAGAGACCCAGTACTTC.